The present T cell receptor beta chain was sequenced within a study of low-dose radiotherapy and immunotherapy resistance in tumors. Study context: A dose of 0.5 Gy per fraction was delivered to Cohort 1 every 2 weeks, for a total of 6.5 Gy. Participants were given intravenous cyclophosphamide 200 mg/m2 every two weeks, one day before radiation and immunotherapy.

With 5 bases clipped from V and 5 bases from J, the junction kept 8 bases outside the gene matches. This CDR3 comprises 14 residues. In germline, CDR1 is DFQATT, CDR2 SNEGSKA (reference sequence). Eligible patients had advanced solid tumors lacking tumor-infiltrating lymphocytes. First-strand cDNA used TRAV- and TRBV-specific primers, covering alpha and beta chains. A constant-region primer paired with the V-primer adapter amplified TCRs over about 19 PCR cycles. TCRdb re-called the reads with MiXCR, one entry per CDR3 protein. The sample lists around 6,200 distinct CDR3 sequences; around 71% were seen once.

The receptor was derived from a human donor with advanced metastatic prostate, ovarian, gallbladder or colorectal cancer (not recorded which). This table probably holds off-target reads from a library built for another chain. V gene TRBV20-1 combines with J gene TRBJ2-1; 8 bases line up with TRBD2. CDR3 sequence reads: CSAHGGGRHNEQFF. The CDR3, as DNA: TGCAGTGCTCATGGCGGGGGGCGCCACAATGAGCAGTTCTTC.